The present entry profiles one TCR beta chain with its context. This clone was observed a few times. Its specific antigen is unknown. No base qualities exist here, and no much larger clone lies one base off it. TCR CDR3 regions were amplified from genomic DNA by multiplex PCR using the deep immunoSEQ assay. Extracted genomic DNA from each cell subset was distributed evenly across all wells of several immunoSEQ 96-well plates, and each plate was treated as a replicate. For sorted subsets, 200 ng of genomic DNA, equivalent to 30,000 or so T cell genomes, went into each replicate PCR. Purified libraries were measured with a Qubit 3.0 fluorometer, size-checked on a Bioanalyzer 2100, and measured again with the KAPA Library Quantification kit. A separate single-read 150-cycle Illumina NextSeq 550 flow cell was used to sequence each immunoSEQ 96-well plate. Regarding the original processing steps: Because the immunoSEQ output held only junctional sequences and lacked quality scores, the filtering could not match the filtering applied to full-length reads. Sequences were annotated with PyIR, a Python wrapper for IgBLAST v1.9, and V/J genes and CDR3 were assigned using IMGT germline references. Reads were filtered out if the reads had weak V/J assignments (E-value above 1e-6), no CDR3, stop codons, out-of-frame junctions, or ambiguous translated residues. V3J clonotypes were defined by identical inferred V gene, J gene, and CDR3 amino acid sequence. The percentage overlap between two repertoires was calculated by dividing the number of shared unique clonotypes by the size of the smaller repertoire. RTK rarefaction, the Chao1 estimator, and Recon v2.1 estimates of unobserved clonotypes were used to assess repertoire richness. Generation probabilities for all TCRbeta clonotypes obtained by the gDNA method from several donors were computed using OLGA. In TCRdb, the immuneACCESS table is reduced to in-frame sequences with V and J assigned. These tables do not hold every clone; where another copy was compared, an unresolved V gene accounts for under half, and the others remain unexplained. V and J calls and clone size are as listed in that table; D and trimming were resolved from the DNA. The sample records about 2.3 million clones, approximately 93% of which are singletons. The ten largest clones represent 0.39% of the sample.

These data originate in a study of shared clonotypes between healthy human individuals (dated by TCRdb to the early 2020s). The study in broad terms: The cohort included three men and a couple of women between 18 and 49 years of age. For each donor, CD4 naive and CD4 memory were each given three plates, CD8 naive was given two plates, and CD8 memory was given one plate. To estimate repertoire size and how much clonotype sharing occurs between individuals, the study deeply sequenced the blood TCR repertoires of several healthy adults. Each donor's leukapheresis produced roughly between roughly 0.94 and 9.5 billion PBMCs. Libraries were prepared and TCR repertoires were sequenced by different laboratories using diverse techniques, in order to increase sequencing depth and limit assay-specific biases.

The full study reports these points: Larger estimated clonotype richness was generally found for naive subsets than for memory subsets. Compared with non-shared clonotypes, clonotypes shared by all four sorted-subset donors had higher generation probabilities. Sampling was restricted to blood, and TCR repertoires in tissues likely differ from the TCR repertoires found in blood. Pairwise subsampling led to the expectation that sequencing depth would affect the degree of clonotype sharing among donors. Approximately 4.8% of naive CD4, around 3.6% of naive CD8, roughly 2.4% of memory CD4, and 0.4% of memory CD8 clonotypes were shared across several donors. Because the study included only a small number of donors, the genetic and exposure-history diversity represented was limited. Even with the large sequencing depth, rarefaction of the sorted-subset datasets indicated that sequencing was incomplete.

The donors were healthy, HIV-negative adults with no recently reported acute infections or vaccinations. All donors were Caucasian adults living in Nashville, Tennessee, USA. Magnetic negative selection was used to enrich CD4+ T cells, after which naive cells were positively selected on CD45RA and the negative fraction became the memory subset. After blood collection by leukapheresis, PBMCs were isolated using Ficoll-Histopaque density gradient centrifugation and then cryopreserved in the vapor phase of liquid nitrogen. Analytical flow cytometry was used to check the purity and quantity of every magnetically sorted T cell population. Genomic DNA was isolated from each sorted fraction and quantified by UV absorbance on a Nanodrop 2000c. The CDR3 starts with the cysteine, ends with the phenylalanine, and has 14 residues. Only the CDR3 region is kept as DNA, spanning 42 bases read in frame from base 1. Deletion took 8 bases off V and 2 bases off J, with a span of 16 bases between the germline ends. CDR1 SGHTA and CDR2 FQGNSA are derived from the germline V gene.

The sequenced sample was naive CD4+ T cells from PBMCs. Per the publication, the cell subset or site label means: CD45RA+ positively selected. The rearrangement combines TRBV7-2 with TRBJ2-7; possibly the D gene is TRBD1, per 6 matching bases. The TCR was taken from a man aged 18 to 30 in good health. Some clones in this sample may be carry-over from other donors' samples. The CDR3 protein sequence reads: CASWDRDNAYEQYF. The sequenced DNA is TGTGCCAGCTGGGACCGGGACAATGCCTACGAGCAGTACTTC.